Following are 27 T cell receptor beta chains from one sample sequenced in a study of patients with pleural tuberculosis. TCRdb processed the reads anew with MiXCR; each CDR3 protein has one entry. The sample contains approximately 53,000 distinct CDR3 sequences, around 7% of which appear only once. Receptors were obtained from a human donor with pleural tuberculosis.

This clonotype was seen ten or more times. The V gene is TRBV11-1, the J gene TRBJ1-1; D possibly corresponds to TRBD1 (5 bases). V lost 2 bases, J lost 1 base, and 8 bases lay in between. Germline V lookup: CDR1 SGHAT, CDR2 FQDESV (reference sequence). The CDR3 has 14 amino acids. The CDR3 protein is CASSLLDKNTEAFF. The CDR3 DNA reads as TGTGCCAGCAGCTTATTGGACAAGAACACTGAAGCTTTCTTT.

This chain uses TRBV5-4 with TRBJ2-5; the D is unclear. The CDR3 loop spans 13 amino acids. Trimming took off 1 base at V and 1 base at J, with 5 bases between the two ends. CDR1 and CDR2 (germline): SGHNT, YYREEE (reference sequence). The CDR3 nucleotides read TGTGCCAGCAGCTTGTGGATCCAAGAGACCCAGTACTTC. It yields the protein CASSLWIQETQYF.

In this sample, this clonotype turned up a few times. The genes are TRBV7-2 and TRBJ2-1, with D perhaps TRBD2 (5 bases). Germline loops: CDR1 SGHTA, CDR2 FQGNSA. The V gene lost 0 bases and the J gene lost 2 bases, with 5 bases spanning the gap. This CDR3 spans 14 amino acids. The CDR3 DNA sequence: TGTGCCAGCAGCTTAGCCGGGGCCTACAATGAGCAGTTCTTC. This translates into CASSLAGAYNEQFF.

The table lists this clonotype with many counts. The chain recombines TRBV2 with TRBJ2-3, with D uncertain. Deletions cut 8 bases from V and 3 bases from J, with 12 bases between. Germline values: CDR1 SNHLY, CDR2 FYNNEI. This CDR3 has 13 residues. CDR3 amino acids: CASGSQGTDTQYF. The CDR3 region has the DNA TGTGCCAGCGGATCGCAAGGTACAGATACGCAGTATTTT.

The table lists this clonotype with many counts. V usage is TRBV29-1 and J usage is TRBJ1-1; D is unresolved. Trimming took 3 bases from V and 4 from J, leaving 15 bases between them. CDR3 length: 14 amino acids. Germline values: CDR1 SQVTM, CDR2 ANQGSEA. The CDR3 nucleotides are TGCAGCGTTGATGAAGGGCGGAGAGGCACTGAAGCTTTCTTT. Translated: CSVDEGRRGTEAFF.

This clonotype was counted many times. The rearrangement joins TRBV5-4 to TRBJ1-1, with a possible D match to TRBD1 (5 bases). The germline CDR1 and CDR2 sequences are SGHNT and YYREEE (reference sequence). The CDR3 has 12 amino acids. V was cut by 4 bases and J by 7 bases, with 11 bases left in between. CDR3 sequence: CASSARDLEAFF. CDR3 coding DNA: TGTGCCAGCAGCGCCCGGGACCTTGAAGCTTTCTTT. Full variable domain (outside the CDR3, taken from reference TRBV5-4 and TRBJ1-1): ETGVTQSPTHLIKTRGQQVTLRCSSQSGHNTVSWYQQALGQGPQFIFQYYREEENGRGNFPPRFSGLQFPNYSSELNVNALELDDSALYLCASSARDLEAFFGQGTRLTVV.

This clonotype appeared many times. V is TRBV27 and J is TRBJ2-5, with TRBD1 matching over 7 bases. The V and J ends lost 5 bases and 2 bases, in that order; junction bases with no gene match: 8. CDR1 MNHEY and CDR2 SMNVEV come from the germline V gene (reference sequence). This CDR3 has 15 residues. The chain's CDR3 is CASSPRRDRQETQYF. CDR3 DNA: TGTGCCAGCAGTCCGCGTAGGGACAGACAAGAGACCCAGTACTTC.

This clonotype was counted at least ten times. The gene calls are TRBV18 and TRBJ1-1, with D possibly matching TRBD1 (5 bases). Germline assignment: CDR1 KGHSH and CDR2 LQKENI. V dropped 6 bases and J dropped 2 bases, with 13 bases sitting between them. CDR3 size: 14 residues. The CDR3 DNA sequence: TGTGCCAGCTCGCTACTACAGGAAAACACTGAAGCTTTCTTT. Protein sequence: CASSLLQENTEAFF.

This clonotype was counted at least ten times. A read error may produce the germline difference seen at one junction end. The genes are TRBV7-7 and TRBJ2-5; D call uncertain. CDR3 length equals 12 residues. Germline CDR1 is SSHAT and CDR2 is FNYEAQ (reference sequence). In nucleotides, the CDR3 is TGTGCTAGCAGCAACTCCGGAGAGACCCAGTACTTC. Translation: CASSNSGETQYF.

This clonotype was observed many times. This chain links TRBV19 with TRBJ2-2; the D call may be TRBD1 or TRBD2 (5 bases each). This CDR3 is 15 amino acids long. In germline, CDR1 is LNHDA, CDR2 SQIVND (reference sequence). The V end lost 4 bases, the J end lost 3 bases, and 12 bases lay between the germline ends. The CDR3 bases are TGTGCCAGTAGTAGGGGACGGGTCGACACCGGGGAGCTGTTTTTT. This gives the protein CASSRGRVDTGELFF.

This clonotype has at least ten counts. The chain links TRBV29-1 to TRBJ1-1; TRBD1 aligns across 7 bases. V lost 4 bases to trimming and J lost 0 bases; unmatched junction nucleotides: 5. CDR3 length: 14 amino acids. From germline, CDR1 is SQVTM and CDR2 ANQGSEA. CDR3 nucleotides: TGCAGCGTTGTGGGGGGGACAGTGAACACTGAAGCTTTCTTT. Translation: CSVVGGTVNTEAFF.

This clonotype was found many times. The J gene is TRBJ2-1, the V gene TRBV7-2; 8 nucleotides match TRBD2. After removal of 6 bases from V and 3 bases from J, the junction contained 7 bases not matched to a gene. The CDR3 is 15 amino acids. The V gene's germline CDR1 is SGHTA and CDR2 FQGNSA. CDR3 loop: CASSHSGTYYNEQFF. The CDR3 bases are TGTGCCAGCAGTCATAGCGGGACTTACTACAATGAGCAGTTCTTC.

This clonotype was detected ten times or more. V is TRBV20-1 and J is TRBJ2-1; no reliable D call. The ends were cut back, 4 bases at V and 0 bases at J, with 16 bases in the middle. Germline values: CDR1 DFQATT, CDR2 SNEGSKA (reference sequence). This CDR3 has 16 residues. CDR3 region: CSAKGGAAFSYNEQFF. The CDR3 DNA reads TGCAGTGCTAAAGGCGGTGCGGCCTTCTCCTACAATGAGCAGTTCTTC.

This clonotype was detected ten times or more. Here the CDR3 DNA reads TGTGCCAGCGGCGGGACAGGGGTCTACGAGCAGTACTTC. This translates into CASGGTGVYEQYF. The V and J genes are TRBV25-1 and TRBJ2-7; 10 positions match TRBD1. The CDR3 totals 13 residues. Germline values: CDR1 MGHDK, CDR2 SYGVNS. The V segment lost 8 bases and the J segment 3 bases; nucleotides outside the gene matches: 4.

The rearrangement uses TRBV7-3 and TRBJ2-4; D might be TRBD1 or TRBD2, each matching 5 bases. Germline lookup yields CDR1 SGHTA and CDR2 FQGTGA. This CDR3 is built from 13 residues. Deletions cut 6 bases from V and 5 bases from J, with 11 bases between. For the CDR3, the DNA is TGTGCCAGCAGTCCGACGGGGCAAAACATTCAGTACTTC. Translating it yields CASSPTGQNIQYF.

This clonotype was seen repeatedly, ten times or more. V is TRBV7-6 and J is TRBJ2-5; the D gene is possibly TRBD2 (6 bases). This CDR3 has 12 amino acids. V was cut by 5 bases and J by 9 bases, with 13 bases left in between. The germline V gene has CDR1 SGHVS and CDR2 FNYEAQ. In nucleotides, the CDR3 is TGTGCCAGCAGCCCCCCCGGAGGGGCCCAGTACTTC. The encoded protein is CASSPPGGAQYF.

This clonotype was found many times. The chain is built from TRBV2 and TRBJ2-2, with 9 bases aligning to TRBD2. The CDR3 is 14 residues long. CDR1 is SNHLY and CDR2 is FYNNEI in the germline V gene. The junction had 5 bases not matched to a gene; V was cut back by 8 bases and J by 4 bases. Written as DNA, the CDR3 is TGTGCCAGCGGCGGGAGGGCCTTCACCGGGGAGCTGTTTTTT. Its translation: CASGGRAFTGELFF. Full variable domain (outside the CDR3, taken from reference TRBV2 and TRBJ2-2): EPEVTQTPSHQVTQMGQEVILRCVPISNHLYFYWYRQILGQKVEFLVSFYNNEISEKSEIFDDQFSVERPDGSNFTLKIRSTKLEDSAMYFCASGGRAFTGELFFGEGSRLTVL.

Many counts were recorded for this clonotype. The chain has TRBV28 and TRBJ2-1, with TRBD2 matching 10 bases. V trimming: 8 bases; J trimming: 4 bases; junction bases outside the gene matches: 8. This CDR3 has 15 residues. The germline gives CDR1 MDHEN, CDR2 SYDVKM. The CDR3 region is CASCPGLALYNEQFF. The CDR3 region has the DNA TGTGCCAGCTGTCCGGGACTAGCGCTATACAATGAGCAGTTCTTC.

This clonotype was seen repeatedly, ten times or more. The J gene is TRBJ1-1, the V gene TRBV28; no clear D gene. The V end lost 6 bases, the J end lost 2 bases, and 13 bases lay between the germline ends. Germline V gives CDR1 MDHEN, CDR2 SYDVKM. This CDR3 spans 14 amino acids. The CDR3 region is CASSPEVLNTEAFF. In DNA, the CDR3 is TGTGCCAGCAGCCCGGAGGTTTTAAACACTGAAGCTTTCTTT.

This clonotype turned up a few times. This sequence may be a read error, since a much larger clone differs from it by one base. The V gene is TRBV20-1, the J gene TRBJ2-1; 11 bases line up with TRBD2. The germline CDR1 and CDR2 sequences are DFQATT and SNEGSKA (reference sequence). The CDR3 is made up of 15 amino acids. V was clipped by 1 base and J by 7 bases; unmatched bases: 6. The CDR3 loop reads CSARGLRTSGNEQFF. Here the CDR3 DNA reads TGCAGTGCTAGAGGTCTTCGGACTAGCGGGAATGAGCAGTTCTTC.

This clonotype was counted ten times or more. The rearrangement uses TRBV27 and TRBJ2-7; D call uncertain. Germline V lookup: CDR1 MNHEY, CDR2 SMNVEV (reference sequence). V was trimmed by 4 bases and J by 5 bases, leaving 6 bases between them. This CDR3 contains 11 residues. The CDR3 loop reads CASSSFNEQYF. In nucleotides, the CDR3 is TGTGCCAGCAGTTCCTTCAACGAGCAGTACTTC.

This clonotype showed up many times. The rearrangement links TRBV10-3 to TRBJ1-1; 7 bases align to TRBD1. CDR3 length equals 13 residues. CDR1 ENHRY and CDR2 SYGVKD come from the germline V gene. V was clipped by 5 bases and J by 4 bases; unmatched bases: 4. CDR3 amino acids: CAISSRQGTEAFF. The CDR3 coding sequence is TGTGCCATCAGTAGCCGACAGGGCACTGAAGCTTTCTTT.

This clonotype has ten or more counts. The chain is built from TRBV11-2 and TRBJ1-2; a possible D gene is TRBD1 (6 bases). The CDR3 contains 17 residues. Trimming took 0 bases from V and 0 from J, leaving 14 bases between them. The V gene's germline CDR1 is SGHAT and CDR2 FQNNGV. This CDR3 reads CASSLDRRGKANYGYTF. CDR3 nucleotide sequence: TGTGCCAGCAGCTTAGATAGGAGGGGGAAAGCTAACTATGGCTACACCTTC.

This clonotype was seen a handful of times. The J gene is TRBJ2-3, the V gene TRBV30, with 8 bases that match TRBD2. CDR1 and CDR2 from the germline V gene are GTSNPN and SVGIG (reference sequence). Trimming cost V 7 bases and J 3 bases; bases outside gene matches: 6. The CDR3 has 13 residues. The CDR3: CASGTSGTDTQYF. CDR3 bases: TGTGCCTCCGGGACTAGTGGTACAGATACGCAGTATTTT. The complete variable domain, with remaining parts taken from reference TRBV30 and TRBJ2-3, reads SQTIHQWPATLVQPVGSPLSLECTVEGTSNPNLYWYRQAAGRGLQLLFYSVGIGQISSEVPQNLSASRPQDRQFILSSKKLLLSDSGFYLCASGTSGTDTQYFGPGTRLTVL.

This clonotype was recorded at least ten times. J is TRBJ2-1 and V is TRBV19, with 12 bases matching TRBD2. The germline V gene has CDR1 LNHDA and CDR2 SQIVND (reference sequence). V gave up 5 bases and J gave up 4 bases; unmatched junction bases: 6. The CDR3 is 16 amino acids. The CDR3 loop is CASSSPLAGGYNEQFF. The CDR3 DNA reads as TGTGCCAGTAGTTCCCCACTAGCGGGAGGATACAATGAGCAGTTCTTC. Full variable domain (remainder filled in from reference TRBV19 and TRBJ2-1): DGGITQSPKYLFRKEGQNVTLSCEQNLNHDAMYWYRQDPGQGLRLIYYSQIVNDFQKGDIAEGYSVSREKKESFPLTVTSAQKNPTAFYLCASSSPLAGGYNEQFFGPGTRLTVL.

This chain uses TRBV29-1 with TRBJ2-1, with 7 bases identical to TRBD1. Trimming cost V 0 bases and J 3 bases; bases outside gene matches: 5. In germline, CDR1 is SQVTM, CDR2 ANQGSEA. The CDR3 consists of 15 residues. The CDR3 bases are TGCAGCGTTGAAGACCGGGGACAGATCTACAATGAGCAGTTCTTC. Translating it yields CSVEDRGQIYNEQFF.

At least ten counts were recorded for this clonotype. This CDR3 is CSANPVGRGSHNEQFF. The CDR3 region has the DNA TGCAGTGCTAATCCGGTCGGGAGGGGTTCCCACAATGAGCAGTTCTTC. The chain employs TRBV20-1 and TRBJ2-1; 8 bases match TRBD2. This CDR3 is 16 amino acids long. The germline CDR1 and CDR2 sequences are DFQATT and SNEGSKA (reference sequence). V dropped 4 bases and J dropped 5; count of bases not matched to a gene: 13.